Below, 31 T cell receptor beta chains from the same sample are listed, as sequenced in a study of tumor-infiltrating lymphocytes in primary liver carcinoma. For blood RNA, unsorted whole blood served as the source, and germline DNA was extracted too. Making TCR beta cDNA involved roughly 0.55 ug total RNA and a constant-region primer. Slightly modified ARM-PCR with three nested multiplex PCR rounds yielded TCR beta libraries. The study ran its first two PCR rounds for roughly 10 cycles each, using TRBV1-TRBV30 forward primers and a C-beta reverse primer. TCRdb re-derived calls from the multiplex PCR reads in MiXCR, one entry per CDR3 protein. The table lists fewer than 350,000 distinct CDR3 sequences, 65% of them singletons, with 9% in the top ten. The sample comprised peripheral blood. The receptors here all came from a man between 35 and 55 years old with primary liver carcinoma and hepatitis B virus infection.

Comments on this clonotype: This could be a read error, since a much larger clone is one nucleotide away. The chain has TRBV29-1 and TRBJ2-7, with D unresolved. The tail of the sequence fits TRBJ2-1 better, so the J call may be wrong. This CDR3 contains 14 residues. Germline CDR1 reads SQVTM; CDR2 reads ANQGSEA. The CDR3 protein is CSVRYARSSYEQFF. CDR3 in DNA: TGCAGCGTTCGGTACGCGAGGAGCTCCTACGAGCAGTTCTTC.

About this clonotype itself: A read error is possible here, since a much larger clone lies one base away. The rearrangement links TRBV6-5 to TRBJ2-7, with D perhaps matching TRBD1 (5 bases). Germline values: CDR1 MNHEY, CDR2 SVGAGI. The CDR3 length is 15 residues. CDR3 sequence: CASITRQGTRYEQHF. The CDR3 DNA is TGTGCCAGCATCACCCGGCAGGGTACGCGATACGAGCAGCACTTC.

About this clonotype itself: A single base separates this from a much larger clone, so it may be a read error. V gene TRBV7-8 combines with J gene TRBJ2-4, with D possibly matching TRBD2 (5 bases). The length of the CDR3 is 17 residues. Germline V CDR1 and CDR2: SGHVS, FQNEAQ. The CDR3 sequence: CASSSFSQLLAKSIQYF. The CDR3, as DNA: TGTGCCAGCAGCTCGTTCAGCCAGTTGCTAGCCAAAAGCATTCAGTACTTC.

This clonotype was detected only once. Just one base apart from a much larger clone, this may be a read error. The chain employs TRBV6-1 and TRBJ2-7, with unresolved D. Germline V gene data show CDR1 as MNHNS and CDR2 as SASEGT. V dropped 7 bases and J dropped 0 bases, with 10 bases sitting between them. The CDR3 has 13 residues. CDR3 amino acids: CASTSRNSYEQYF. DNA of the CDR3: TGTGCCAGCACTTCGAGAAACTCCTACGAGCAGTACTTC.

The count of this clonotype is one. The junction shows a germline mismatch at one end, possibly a read error. This chain joins TRBV5-1 and TRBJ2-5; the match to TRBD1 covers 9 bases. The CDR3 spans 15 residues. Germline CDR1 SGHRS, CDR2 YFSETQ. CDR3 sequence reads: CASSNPGQGVETRYF. The CDR3, as DNA: TGCGCCAGCAGCAACCCGGGACAGGGTGTAGAGACCCGGTACTTC.

V gene TRBV30 combines with J gene TRBJ2-2, with 10 bases that match TRBD1. This CDR3 region has 15 residues. V was clipped by 1 base and J by 5 bases; unmatched bases: 4. Per germline, CDR1 GTSNPN and CDR2 SVGIG (reference sequence). This CDR3 reads CAWSGDRGWTGELFF. The CDR3 DNA is TGTGCCTGGAGTGGGGACAGGGGATGGACCGGGGAGCTGTTTTTT.

The count of this clonotype is one. No conserved phenylalanine or tryptophan is present at the end of the CDR3, so a read error is the likely explanation. The chain is built from TRBV6-2 or TRBV6-3 and TRBJ2-7; 7 bases match TRBD2. Germline assignment: CDR1 MNHEY and CDR2 SVGEGT. The CDR3 consists of 13 residues. The V and J ends lost 4 bases and 7 bases, in that order; junction bases with no gene match: 7. The CDR3 is CASSSSGIDEQYL. CDR3 DNA sequence: TGTGCCAGCAGTTCCAGCGGGATTGATGAGCAGTACTTA.

Remarks on this clonotype: This clone may be a read error of a much larger clone one base away. CDR3 coding DNA: TGTGCCAGCAGTGAAGTCGGCCAGTCATACGAGCAGTACTTC. This codes for CASSEVGQSYEQYF. The chain couples TRBV6-1 to TRBJ2-7; D gene ambiguous. Germline V gene lookup returns CDR1 MNHNS and CDR2 SASEGT. Trimming stripped 1 base from V and 4 bases from J, with 11 bases between. The CDR3 is 14 amino acids.

At least ten counts were recorded for this clonotype. This chain joins TRBV5-6 and TRBJ1-5; D unclear. Trimming removed 0 bases at V and 5 bases at J, with 15 bases between. Germline loops: CDR1 SGHDT, CDR2 YYEEEE. The length of the CDR3 is 16 residues. CDR3 sequence reads: CASSLASLSEDQPQHF. The CDR3 coding sequence is TGTGCCAGCAGCTTGGCGTCCTTATCCGAAGATCAGCCCCAGCATTTT.

This clonotype was recorded a few times. This could be a read error, since a much larger clone is one nucleotide away. Since no conserved phenylalanine or tryptophan closes the CDR3, a read error is the likely cause. This sequence joins TRBV4-2 and TRBJ2-3, with TRBD2 identical over 15 bases. Germline V gene data show CDR1 as LGHNA and CDR2 as YNFKEQ. J lost 6 bases, V lost 0 bases, and 1 base had no gene match. The CDR3 spans 16 residues. Here the CDR3 reads CASSQEGTSGRDTQYL. The CDR3 coding sequence is TGTGCCAGCAGCCAAGAGGGGACTAGCGGGAGGGATACGCAGTATCTT.

In regard to this clonotype: It may be a read error: a sequence one base away is much more abundant. The chain combines TRBV29-1 with TRBJ2-1, with D perhaps TRBD1 (8 bases). The CDR3 contains 12 residues. The V gene's germline CDR1 is SQVTM and CDR2 ANQGSEA. DNA for the CDR3: TGCAGCGGCGGACAGGGAGGGGATGAGAAGTTCTTC. This sequence encodes CSGGQGGDEKFF.

Turning to this clonotype: A much larger clone lies one base from this, so it may be a read error. The chain couples TRBV6-5 to TRBJ2-2; no clear D gene. This CDR3 comprises 16 residues. Trimming shortened V by 2 bases and J by 3 bases, and 13 bases separated the two germline ends. From germline, CDR1 is MNHEY and CDR2 SVGAGI. Here the CDR3 DNA reads TGTGCCAGCAGTTACCACAGACCTAGTTACACCGGGGAGCTGTTTTTT. This translates into CASSYHRPSYTGELFF.

This clonotype was recorded at least ten times. The chain combines TRBV10-3 with TRBJ2-1; D uncertain. The CDR3 sequence is 15 residues long. Between the trimmed V and J ends, which lost 9 bases and 0 bases, there was a span of 15 bases. Germline values: CDR1 ENHRY, CDR2 SYGVKD. The CDR3 nucleotides read TGTGCCATTATCATAGCAATCACCTCCTACAATGAGCAGTTCTTC. Its translation is CAIIIAITSYNEQFF.

The V call is TRBV28, the J call TRBJ1-6, with D possibly matching TRBD1 (6 bases). V was pared by 10 bases and J by 0 bases, with 16 bases between. The CDR3 consists of 16 residues. The germline V gene encodes CDR1 MDHEN and CDR2 SYDVKM. CDR3 region: CAIRTAASSYNSPLHF. The CDR3 DNA follows: TGTGCCATCAGGACAGCGGCGAGCTCCTATAATTCACCCCTCCACTTT.

This clonotype occurred many times. The J gene is TRBJ2-1, the V gene TRBV11-1; TRBD2 is a possible D gene (5 bases). Trimming took off 2 bases at V and 7 bases at J, with 21 bases between the two ends. CDR1 and CDR2 from the germline V gene are SGHAT and FQDESV (reference sequence). The CDR3 contains 17 residues. This CDR3 reads CASSLSRGPGGINEQFF. CDR3 bases: TGTGCCAGCAGCTTATCCCGCGGCCCTGGAGGTATTAATGAGCAGTTCTTC. Looking up the rest from reference TRBV11-1 and TRBJ2-1 gives the full variable domain: EAEVAQSPRYKITEKSQAVAFWCDPISGHATLYWYRQILGQGPELLVQFQDESVVDDSQLPKDRFSAERLKGVDSTLKIQPAELGDSAMYLCASSLSRGPGGINEQFFGPGTRLTVL.

This clonotype was found a few times. Given a much more abundant clone one base away, this may be a read error. V is TRBV6-5 and J is TRBJ2-7; 9 bases fit TRBD2. CDR1 and CDR2 (germline): MNHEY, SVGAGI. This CDR3 comprises 16 residues. V lost 11 bases and J lost 2; bases outside the gene matches: 16. The CDR3 is CAGWTSVRASAYEQYF. For the CDR3, the DNA is TGTGCCGGATGGACTAGCGTGAGGGCGTCGGCCTACGAGCAGTACTTC.

The chain is built from TRBV13 and TRBJ2-1, with D uncertain. V was clipped by 4 bases and J by 7 bases, with 11 bases between them. The CDR3 sequence is 13 residues long. CDR1 is PRHDT and CDR2 is FYEKMQ in the germline V gene (reference sequence). The CDR3 protein is CASSYRIGNEQFF. CDR3 nucleotides: TGTGCCAGCAGCTACCGTATAGGGAATGAGCAGTTCTTC.

This clonotype showed up just a few times. This sequence joins TRBV28 and TRBJ1-2; maybe TRBD1 (5 bases). Germline-derived CDR1 and CDR2 are MDHEN and SYDVKM. The V end lost 8 bases, the J end lost 6 bases, and 16 bases lay between the germline ends. The CDR3 sequence is 13 residues long. CDR3 residues: CASLLGGMDGYTF. The CDR3 coding sequence is TGTGCCAGCCTCCTGGGGGGAATGGATGGCTACACCTTC.

This clonotype came up a few times. The genes are TRBV5-4 and TRBJ1-6; D is perhaps TRBD1 (6 bases). The CDR3 is 15 amino acids. CDR1 is SGHNT and CDR2 is YYREEE in the germline V gene (reference sequence). Trimming pared 1 base from V and 9 bases from J, leaving 14 bases between. This chain's CDR3 is CASSLWGGGISPLHF. DNA for the CDR3: TGTGCCAGCAGCTTGTGGGGAGGGGGGATTTCACCCCTCCACTTT.

The sample holds one count of this clonotype. This sequence joins TRBV11-2 and TRBJ2-2; 7 bases match TRBD2. This CDR3 region has 18 residues. Germline lookup yields CDR1 SGHAT and CDR2 FQNNGV. V was clipped by 0 bases and J by 4 bases; unmatched bases: 11. The CDR3 region is CASSLDSGGRAGTGELFF. The CDR3 DNA is TGTGCCAGCAGCTTAGATTCTGGGGGGAGGGCGGGCACCGGGGAGCTGTTTTTT. Full variable domain (rest looked up from reference TRBV11-2 and TRBJ2-2): EAGVAQSPRYKIIEKRQSVAFWCNPISGHATLYWYQQILGQGPKLLIQFQNNGVVDDSQLPKDRFSAERLKGVDSTLKIQPAKLEDSAVYLCASSLDSGGRAGTGELFFGEGSRLTVL.

As for this clonotype: A much larger clonotype is one base distant, so this may be a read error. The V and J genes are TRBV4-2 and TRBJ2-2; 8 positions agree with TRBD2. V lost 4 bases and J lost 6; bases outside the gene matches: 10. The CDR3 covers 16 residues. Germline V CDR1 and CDR2: LGHNA, YNFKEQ. This CDR3 is CASSLQRGTTPGELFF. DNA of the CDR3: TGTGCCAGCAGCCTGCAGCGGGGGACAACCCCCGGGGAGCTGTTTTTT.

The rearrangement links TRBV30 to TRBJ2-7; no clear D gene. The CDR3 extends over 12 amino acids. Germline V CDR1 and CDR2: GTSNPN, SVGIG (reference sequence). V was trimmed by 0 bases and J by 1 base, leaving 4 bases between them. CDR3 region: CAWSVKSYEQYF. The DNA of the CDR3 is TGTGCCTGGAGTGTTAAATCCTACGAGCAGTACTTC. Together with reference TRBV30 and TRBJ2-7, the CDR3 gives the full variable domain: SQTIHQWPATLVQPVGSPLSLECTVEGTSNPNLYWYRQAAGRGLQLLFYSVGIGQISSEVPQNLSASRPQDRQFILSSKKLLLSDSGFYLCAWSVKSYEQYFGPGTRLTVT.

Notes on this clonotype: A much larger clone differs by one base, so this may be a read error. This chain's CDR3 is CASTMWTKYGYTF. DNA of the CDR3: TGTGCCAGCACCATGTGGACTAAGTATGGCTACACCTTC. The rearrangement links TRBV12-3 or TRBV12-4 to TRBJ1-2; no definite D call. CDR3 length: 13 amino acids.

This clonotype has a handful of counts. This sequence joins TRBV7-9 and TRBJ1-1; the match to TRBD1 covers 7 bases. With V trimmed by 4 bases and J by 4 bases, 3 bases remained unmatched. Per germline, CDR1 SEHNR and CDR2 FQNEAQ (reference sequence). The CDR3 is made up of 13 amino acids. For the CDR3, the DNA is TGTGCCAGCAGCTCGACAGGGAGCACTGAAGCTTTCTTT. Protein product: CASSSTGSTEAFF.

The chain has TRBV11-2 and TRBJ2-3; TRBD2 aligns across 8 bases. The V and J ends lost 6 bases and 4 bases, in that order; junction bases with no gene match: 3. CDR3 length: 13 residues. Germline values: CDR1 SGHAT, CDR2 FQNNGV. The CDR3 sequence: CASRGAGADTQYF. DNA of the CDR3: TGTGCCAGCAGGGGAGCGGGAGCAGATACGCAGTATTTT.

This chain joins TRBV7-9 and TRBJ2-1; no reliable D call. Trimming took off 3 bases at V and 4 bases at J, with 10 bases between the two ends. Germline values: CDR1 SEHNR, CDR2 FQNEAQ (reference sequence). This CDR3 is built from 14 residues. The CDR3 DNA follows: TGTGCCAGCAGCTTTACCCTCCCTTACAATGAGCAGTTCTTC. This sequence encodes CASSFTLPYNEQFF.

To note about this clonotype: The junction departs from germline at one end; a sequencing error may be responsible. This chain joins TRBV11-2 and TRBJ2-2; D is possibly TRBD2 (6 bases). Per germline, CDR1 SGHAT and CDR2 FQNNGV. The CDR3 totals 15 residues. The CDR3 DNA is TGTGCCAGCAGCGTGGACACTGCGAACACCGGGGGGCTGTTTTTT. Translating it yields CASSVDTANTGGLFF.

This clonotype was observed many times. This chain connects TRBV4-2 to TRBJ2-1; D call uncertain. V gave up 0 bases and J gave up 8 bases, with 8 bases separating them. The CDR3 covers 13 residues. CDR1 and CDR2 from the germline V gene are LGHNA and YNFKEQ. CDR3 loop: CASSQDVQYEQFF. The CDR3 bases are TGTGCCAGCAGCCAAGACGTTCAATATGAGCAGTTCTTC.

This clonotype was picked up one time. This could be a read error, since a much larger clone is one nucleotide away. The V call is TRBV6-2 or TRBV6-3, the J call TRBJ2-7, with D possibly TRBD1 on 5 matching bases. This CDR3 contains 17 residues. CDR1 and CDR2 (germline): MNHEY, SVGEGT. CDR3: CGSSYSIRGREFYEQYF. DNA for the CDR3: TGTGGCAGCAGTTACTCCATTCGAGGCAGGGAATTCTACGAGCAGTACTTC.

There are a few counts of this clonotype. The rearrangement links TRBV30 to TRBJ2-7; D is possibly TRBD1 (6 bases). This CDR3 is built from 15 residues. Germline loops: CDR1 GTSNPN, CDR2 SVGIG (reference sequence). V lost 0 bases and J lost 6, with 18 bases in between. CDR3 in DNA: TGTGCCTGGAGTGTCGGAAGCCAAGGGGGTGGCGAGCAGTACTTC. Amino acids: CAWSVGSQGGGEQYF.

As concerns this clonotype: This may come from a read error, since a much larger clone is one base off. The rearrangement uses TRBV4-1 and TRBJ1-5; maybe TRBD1 (6 bases). Germline loops: CDR1 MGHRA, CDR2 YSYEKL. The CDR3 totals 15 residues. As DNA, the CDR3 is TGCGCCAGCAGCCTACAGGGTATGGTAGGTCAGCCCCATCATTTT. It codes for CASSLQGMVGQPHHF.